Listed below are T cell receptor beta chains from one sample, sequenced in a study of graft-versus-host responses after intestinal transplantation. Some clones are missing from TCRdb's copy, which holds only in-frame ones; the method was immunoSEQ multiplex PCR. Of nearly 90,000 clones listed, roughly 80% were seen once; the top ten hold about 17%. These TCRs' antigens remain unknown. The sequences come from unstimulated CD8+ T cells sorted from spleen or lymph node cells, collected before intestinal transplant. The receptor source for this set is a human donor who received an intestinal transplant. Each CDR3 is given with its conserved first and last residue. The order of the fields is clone size, D gene, J gene, V gene, CDR3 DNA, CDR3 protein. D genes are given only for firm matches. Some rows have no size entry. The others give once, few or many, or a class for an expanded clone.

NA | TRBD1 | TRBJ2-7 | TRBV19 | TGTGCCAGTAGCCCCGGGACAGGGATTTCCTACGAGCAGTACTTC | CASSPGTGISYEQYF
NA | NA | TRBJ2-5 | TRBV4-1 | TGCGCCAGCAGCCAAGAGGGCAGGGTCCAAGAGACCCAGTACTTC | CASSQEGRVQETQYF
NA | NA | TRBJ1-6 | TRBV2 | TGTGCCAGCGGCATCCTCGGGGGGTCACCCCTCCACTTT | CASGILGGSPLHF
few | NA | TRBJ1-2 | TRBV6-5 | TGTGCCAGCAGTTACCTAGGCAGGGAGGACTATGGCTACACCTTC | CASSYLGREDYGYTF
NA | NA | TRBJ2-7 | TRBV19 | TGTGCCAGCCGACAGGGAGGGACCTACGAGCAGTACTTC | CASRQGGTYEQYF
NA | NA | TRBJ2-7 | TRBV30 | TGTGCCTGGAGTGTCGATTCTACCTACGAGCAGTACTTC | CAWSVDSTYEQYF
NA | TRBD1 | TRBJ1-2 | TRBV19 | TGTGCCAGCAACCCGACAGGGGGTACTAAAAGCTATGGCTACACCTTC | CASNPTGGTKSYGYTF
once | NA | TRBJ2-1 | TRBV6-1 | TGTGCCAGCAGTGATTATGGACTCGAGATATACAATGAGCAGTTCTTC | CASSDYGLEIYNEQFF
NA | NA | TRBJ2-2 | TRBV7-9 | TGTGCCAGCAGCTTAAAGAGGCGGGACACCGGGGAGCTGTTTTTT | CASSLKRRDTGELFF
few | TRBD2 | TRBJ2-3 | TRBV5-1 | TGCGCCAGCAGCCAGATAGCGGGGGGGCCGGGCACAGATACGCAGTATTTT | CASSQIAGGPGTDTQYF
NA | NA | TRBJ2-3 | TRBV21-1 | TGTGCCAGCAGATCCTATGTAGCTACAGTCATGAAAGATACGCAGTATTTT | CASRSYVATVMKDTQYF
NA | NA | TRBJ2-1 | TRBV6-6 | TGTGCCAGCACGGGGGTACACTCCTACAATGAGCAGTTCTTC | CASTGVHSYNEQFF
NA | NA | TRBJ2-1 | TRBV7-8 | TGTGCCAGCAGCTTAGGCGGCGGGTACCATGAGCAGTTCTTC | CASSLGGGYHEQFF
NA | NA | TRBJ1-3 | TRBV6-1 | TGTGCCAGCAGTGGGCCCGACAGGAGAGCTGGAAACACCATATATTTT | CASSGPDRRAGNTIYF
NA | NA | TRBJ2-7 | TRBV10-2 | TGCGCCAGCAGGGGTACCTACGAGCAGTACTTC | CASRGTYEQYF
NA | NA | TRBJ2-5 | TRBV23-1 | TGCGCCAGCAGTCAAAATGGGCTCGAGAGGGAAAGGGAGACCCAGTACTTC | CASSQNGLERERETQYF
NA | TRBD2 | TRBJ2-6 | TRBV4-1 | TGCGCCAGCAGCCAATCTGCCCGGGGACTAGCGGGGCCCTCTGGGGCCAACGTCCTGACTTTC | CASSQSARGLAGPSGANVLTF
NA | NA | TRBJ1-1 | TRBV19 | TGTGCCAGTACCCACCCCCGACGCATGATGGCTTTCTTT | CASTHPRRMMAFF
few | NA | TRBJ2-2 | TRBV11-1 | TGTGCCAGCAGTTACGGTACCTTCACCGGGGAGCTGTTTTTT | CASSYGTFTGELFF
NA | NA | TRBJ2-2 | TRBV9 | TGTGCCAGCAGCGTAGTGGGGCCGGAGGGAACCGGGGAGCTGTTTTTT | CASSVVGPEGTGELFF
NA | NA | TRBJ1-1 | TRBV5-4 | TGTGCCAGCAGCTTGGGGACCGCTTCGGGGGCTTTCTTT | CASSLGTASGAFF
NA | TRBD2 | TRBJ2-3 | TRBV7-6 | TGTGCCAGCAGCTTACCGGGACTAGCGGGGGGTGGCGATACGCAGTATTTT | CASSLPGLAGGGDTQYF
NA | NA | TRBJ1-4 | TRBV6-5 | TGTGCCAGCAGTTACTCGTTTCAAGAAAAACTGTTTTTT | CASSYSFQEKLFF
NA | TRBD2 | TRBJ2-1 | TRBV4-1 | TGCGCCAGCAGCCACTTAGCGGGGGGGTACAATGAGCAGTTCTTC | CASSHLAGGYNEQFF
once | NA | TRBJ1-1 | TRBV10-2 | TGCGCCAGCAGGGACAGCATGAACACTGAAGCTTTCTTT | CASRDSMNTEAFF
NA | TRBD1 | TRBJ2-7 | TRBV9 | TGTGCCAGCAGCCCAGGGACAGGCAGCTCCTACGAGCAGTACTTC | CASSPGTGSSYEQYF
NA | NA | TRBJ2-2 | TRBV9 | TGTGCCAGCAGCCTAACGGGTGGCACCGGGGAGCTGTTTTTT | CASSLTGGTGELFF
NA | TRBD2 | TRBJ2-7 | TRBV5-4 | TGTGCCAGCAGCTTGGAGACTAGCAGTTCCTACGAGCAGTACTTC | CASSLETSSSYEQYF
NA | NA | TRBJ2-1 | TRBV19 | TGTGCCAGTAGTATTGGCAGCCTATTGAGGGATGAGCAGTTCTTC | CASSIGSLLRDEQFF
NA | TRBD1 | TRBJ2-7 | TRBV19 | TGTGCCACAAGCCTCACGACAGGGGTTGCCTACGAGCAGTACTTC | CATSLTTGVAYEQYF
NA | NA | TRBJ2-1 | TRBV6-5 | TGTGCCAGCAGCCGGTGGTATCGCAATGAGCAGTTCTTC | CASSRWYRNEQFF
NA | NA | TRBJ2-2 | TRBV11-3 | TGTGCCAGCAGCTTGACAGGAGAACCCACCGGGGAGCTGTTTTTT | CASSLTGEPTGELFF
NA | NA | TRBJ2-3 | TRBV5-6 | TGTGCCAGCAGCTTGGACAGGGCAGCGGGGCCCACAGATACGCAGTATTTT | CASSLDRAAGPTDTQYF
NA | NA | TRBJ1-2 | TRBV6-5 | TGTGCCAGCAGTGAAGGGAACTATGGCTACACCTTC | CASSEGNYGYTF
NA | TRBD2 | TRBJ2-5 | TRBV5-4 | TGTGCCAGCAGCTTGCTCCCTCTAGGGCGGGAGGGGGAGACCCAGTACTTC | CASSLLPLGREGETQYF
once | NA | TRBJ2-1 | TRBV19 | TGTGCCAGTAGTAAGGGCGACCTCTTCGATAACAATGAGCAGTTCTTC | CASSKGDLFDNNEQFF
NA | TRBD2 | TRBJ2-3 | TRBV7-9 | TGTGCCAGCAGCTCTACACTAGCGGGGGTCACAGATACGCAGTATTTT | CASSSTLAGVTDTQYF
NA | NA | TRBJ1-6 | TRBV5-1 | TGCGCCAGCAGCTTGAGCCAGACTAATTCACCCCTCCACTTT | CASSLSQTNSPLHF
NA | TRBD1 | TRBJ2-1 | TRBV28 | TGTGCCACCGCGACAGGGGCCCTCTCCTACAATGAGCAGTTCTTC | CATATGALSYNEQFF
NA | NA | TRBJ2-1 | TRBV4-2 | TGTGCCAGCAGCCAAGATGGTAGCAGCTACAATGAGCAGTTCTTC | CASSQDGSSYNEQFF
once | TRBD1 | TRBJ1-5 | TRBV6-5 | TGTGCCAGCAGTCTAGGACAGGGAAATCAGCCCCAGCATTTT | CASSLGQGNQPQHF
NA | NA | TRBJ1-2 | TRBV5-1 | TGCGCCAGCAGTTCTACAGGATTGGACTATGGCTACACCTTC | CASSSTGLDYGYTF
NA | TRBD1 | TRBJ2-7 | TRBV7-3 | TGTGCCAGCAGCTTAGCGGGACAGGGGAACTACGAGCAGTACTTC | CASSLAGQGNYEQYF
NA | TRBD1 | TRBJ2-2 | TRBV6-5 | TGTGCCAGCACCATGACAGGGACCGGGGAGCTGTTTTTT | CASTMTGTGELFF